Listed below are T cell receptor beta chains from one sample, sequenced in a study of cytomegalovirus exposure and HLA in healthy donors. Sequencing used immunoSEQ multiplex PCR; TCRdb keeps in-frame clones, though not all of them. The sample shows some 100,000 clones, about three quarters of them seen only once. Sequencing was carried out using PBMCs. These receptors were taken from a woman aged 40-49 years in good health and CMV-seropositive. Each CDR3 is given with its conserved first and last residue. Each record gives: V gene, clone size, CDR3 length, D gene, J gene, CDR3 protein, CDR3 DNA. A D gene is named only where the DNA matches it firmly. The size of a clone is reported for some rows only, either as once, few or many, or as a class for expanded clones.

TRBV11-2,NA,15,TRBD1,TRBJ2-5,CASSFVDRGSETQYF,TGTGCCAGCAGCTTCGTAGACAGGGGATCAGAGACCCAGTACTTC
TRBV7-6,NA,19,TRBD2,TRBJ2-2,CASSPPRTAGGPGTGELFF,TGTGCCAGCAGCCCTCCCCGTACAGCGGGAGGGCCGGGCACCGGGGAGCTGTTTTTT
TRBV6-1,few,13,NA,TRBJ2-7,CASSFGLGGEQYF,TGTGCCAGCAGTTTCGGACTAGGGGGCGAGCAGTACTTC
TRBV5-1,few,12,NA,TRBJ2-2,CASSLEGVELFF,TGCGCCAGCAGCCTGGAGGGGGTGGAGCTGTTTTTT
TRBV7-3,NA,14,TRBD2,TRBJ2-7,CASSLTSGRGEQYF,TGTGCCAGCAGCTTAACTAGCGGGAGAGGCGAGCAGTACTTC
TRBV29-1,NA,13,TRBD2,TRBJ2-1,CSEVAGVFNEQFF,TGCAGCGAGGTCGCGGGAGTCTTCAATGAGCAGTTCTTC
TRBV28,NA,14,NA,TRBJ1-4,CASSLYRPTGKLFF,TGTGCCAGCAGTTTGTACCGGCCAACGGGAAAACTGTTTTTT
TRBV5-4,NA,17,NA,TRBJ2-2,CASSLGRRDTFTGELFF,TGTGCCAGCAGCTTAGGCCGCCGGGACACGTTTACCGGGGAGCTGTTTTTT
TRBV7-9,few,14,TRBD1,TRBJ2-3,CASSLGQGLDTQYF,TGTGCCAGCAGCCTGGGACAGGGTTTGGATACGCAGTATTTT
TRBV5-4,NA,14,TRBD1,TRBJ2-7,CASSLGQGFYEQYF,TGTGCCAGCAGCTTGGGACAGGGGTTCTACGAGCAGTACTTC
TRBV28,NA,15,TRBD2,TRBJ2-3,CASSFGLAGADTQYF,TGTGCCAGCAGCTTTGGGCTAGCGGGAGCAGATACGCAGTATTTT
TRBV30,NA,14,NA,TRBJ1-4,CAWSRRGLNEKLFF,TGTGCCTGGAGTCGCCGCGGGCTTAATGAAAAACTGTTTTTT
TRBV9,NA,16,NA,TRBJ2-2,CASAGSSLGDTGELFF,TGTGCCAGCGCGGGGAGTAGCTTAGGGGACACCGGGGAGCTGTTTTTT
TRBV5-1,once,15,NA,TRBJ2-3,CASSKMTGPTDTQYF,TGCGCCAGCAGCAAGATGACAGGCCCCACAGATACGCAGTATTTT
TRBV5-8,NA,13,NA,TRBJ1-1,CASSFRQNTEAFF,TGTGCCAGCAGCTTTAGACAGAACACTGAAGCTTTCTTT
TRBV2,NA,11,NA,TRBJ1-2,CASRPGEGYTF,TGTGCCAGCAGGCCCGGGGAAGGCTACACCTTC
TRBV2,NA,16,TRBD1,TRBJ2-5,CASPDFRDRDVETQYF,TGTGCCAGCCCCGACTTCCGGGACAGGGACGTTGAGACCCAGTACTTC
TRBV5-6,few,16,NA,TRBJ2-5,CASSLGARDKQETQYF,TGTGCCAGCAGCTTAGGCGCCCGGGACAAACAAGAGACCCAGTACTTC
TRBV15,NA,15,NA,TRBJ1-3,CATSGDGHSGNTIYF,TGTGCCACCAGCGGAGACGGTCACTCTGGAAACACCATATATTTT
TRBV12-5,few,13,NA,TRBJ1-1,CASGLMTPSRAFF,TGTGCTAGTGGTTTGATGACTCCCTCTAGAGCTTTCTTT
TRBV11-3,few,11,NA,TRBJ1-1,CASSRGTEAFF,TGTGCCAGCTCTCGGGGGACTGAAGCTTTCTTT
TRBV19,NA,17,TRBD2,TRBJ2-3,CASSIGRGSGSLDTQYF,TGTGCCAGTAGTATAGGAAGAGGTAGCGGGAGTCTTGATACGCAGTATTTT
TRBV7-2,NA,14,NA,TRBJ1-5,CASRRGNVGQPQHF,TGTGCCAGCAGGAGAGGTAACGTCGGTCAGCCCCAGCATTTT
TRBV6-5,NA,12,NA,TRBJ1-2,CASRQGAVGYTF,TGTGCCAGCAGACAAGGGGCGGTTGGCTACACCTTC
TRBV10-3,few,11,NA,TRBJ1-1,CAIRATGQAFF,TGTGCCATCAGGGCGACAGGACAAGCTTTCTTT
TRBV4-3,NA,14,NA,TRBJ2-2,CASSQARASGELFF,TGCGCCAGCAGCCAAGCGAGGGCGTCCGGGGAGCTGTTTTTT
TRBV21-1,NA,18,NA,TRBJ2-7,CASSKGSGLAESSYEQYF,TGTGCCAGCAGCAAAGGGTCCGGACTAGCGGAGAGCTCCTACGAGCAGTACTTC
TRBV11-2,NA,16,NA,TRBJ2-6,CASSLGGVSGANVLTF,TGTGCCAGCAGCTTAGGGGGGGTCTCTGGGGCCAACGTCCTGACTTTC
TRBV25-1,NA,16,NA,TRBJ2-1,CASRGSRGSTYNEQFF,TGTGCCAGCAGGGGGAGTAGGGGGAGTACCTACAATGAGCAGTTCTTC
TRBV6-6,NA,13,NA,TRBJ2-7,CASRQTSSYEQYF,TGTGCCAGCAGACAGACTAGCTCCTACGAGCAGTACTTC
TRBV30,NA,19,NA,TRBJ1-5,CAWSGQPGHITYSNQPQHF,TGTGCCTGGAGTGGCCAACCGGGACATATTACTTATAGCAATCAGCCCCAGCATTTT
TRBV2,NA,19,NA,TRBJ2-1,CASTPRGGTSSNSYNEQFF,TGTGCCAGCACCCCACGAGGGGGAACAAGCAGTAACTCCTACAATGAGCAGTTCTTC
TRBV30,NA,18,TRBD2,TRBJ2-2,CAWTTILAGDGITGELFF,TGTGCCTGGACTACGATACTAGCGGGAGATGGAATCACCGGGGAGCTGTTTTTT
TRBV29-1,NA,14,TRBD2,TRBJ2-1,CSVPLREIHNEQFF,TGCAGCGTTCCCTTGCGGGAGATCCACAATGAGCAGTTCTTC
TRBV4-3,few,15,NA,TRBJ2-7,CASSPQRAPHYEQYF,TGCGCCAGCAGCCCTCAGAGGGCGCCCCACTACGAGCAGTACTTC
TRBV15,NA,15,TRBD2,TRBJ2-3,CATSYLAGNADTQYF,TGTGCCACCAGCTACCTAGCGGGAAATGCAGATACGCAGTATTTT
TRBV14,few,17,TRBD2,TRBJ2-1,CASSQLRLAGTYNEQFF,TGTGCCAGCAGCCAGCTAAGACTAGCGGGGACCTACAATGAGCAGTTCTTC
TRBV7-2,NA,13,TRBD2,TRBJ2-5,CASSIRLAETQYF,TGTGCCAGCAGCATCAGACTAGCGGAGACCCAGTACTTC
TRBV29-1,NA,12,TRBD1,TRBJ1-5,CSVGQGDQPQHF,TGCAGCGTTGGACAGGGGGATCAGCCCCAGCATTTT
TRBV5-4,NA,15,NA,TRBJ2-6,CASSWQVSGANVLTF,TGTGCCAGCAGCTGGCAAGTGTCCGGGGCCAACGTCCTGACTTTC
TRBV30,NA,12,NA,TRBJ2-3,CALRGSRDTQYF,TGTGCCTTAAGGGGTTCGAGGGATACGCAGTATTTT
TRBV7-9,NA,13,NA,TRBJ2-1,CASSLEGRAEQFF,TGTGCCAGCAGCTTAGAAGGCAGGGCTGAGCAGTTCTTC
TRBV29-1,NA,12,TRBD1,TRBJ1-1,CSGTGAVAEAFF,TGCAGCGGTACAGGGGCGGTGGCTGAAGCTTTCTTT
TRBV30,NA,9,NA,TRBJ1-6,CAWGPPLHF,TGTGCCTGGGGGCCACCCCTCCACTTT
TRBV11-1,NA,15,NA,TRBJ2-3,CASSNHLSRVDTQYF,TGTGCCAGCAGCAACCATTTGTCGCGAGTGGATACGCAGTATTTT
TRBV11-2,NA,13,NA,TRBJ2-3,CAGDRGATDTQYF,TGTGCCGGCGATCGGGGGGCGACAGATACGCAGTATTTT
TRBV5-8,NA,15,NA,TRBJ2-7,CASSRYQDYSYEQYF,TGTGCCAGCAGCCGTTATCAGGATTACTCCTACGAGCAGTACTTC
TRBV4-1,NA,16,TRBD2,TRBJ2-7,CASSWTGTSGYYEQYF,TGCGCCAGCAGCTGGACAGGGACTAGCGGGTACTACGAGCAGTACTTC
TRBV9,NA,15,NA,TRBJ2-3,CASSVQGGYTDTQYF,TGTGCCAGCAGCGTACAGGGCGGATACACAGATACGCAGTATTTT
TRBV7-7,NA,14,TRBD1,TRBJ1-1,CATKGTGEDTEAFF,TGTGCTACAAAGGGGACAGGGGAGGACACTGAAGCTTTCTTT
TRBV28,few,16,NA,TRBJ1-4,CASSSAGAATNEKLFF,TGTGCCAGCAGTTCGGCAGGGGCAGCAACTAATGAAAAACTGTTTTTT
TRBV21-1,NA,16,NA,TRBJ2-1,CASSKSGPYSYNEQFF,TGTGCCAGCAGCAAAAGTGGGCCCTACTCGTACAATGAGCAGTTCTTC
TRBV6-1,few,15,TRBD1,TRBJ1-4,CASSELGGRDEKLFF,TGTGCCAGCAGTGAATTAGGGGGCAGGGATGAAAAACTGTTTTTT
TRBV2,NA,15,TRBD1,TRBJ1-1,CASRQGAFLDTEAFF,TGTGCCAGCCGGCAGGGGGCATTTCTGGACACTGAAGCTTTCTTT
TRBV27,NA,14,NA,TRBJ2-3,CASSLSLARDTQYF,TGTGCCAGCAGTTTATCGCTAGCACGGGATACGCAGTATTTT
TRBV28,NA,15,TRBD1,TRBJ1-2,CASSLFQGVGYGYTF,TGTGCCAGCAGTTTATTTCAGGGGGTAGGCTATGGCTACACCTTC
TRBV28,NA,12,NA,TRBJ2-1,CASSFLRNEQFF,TGTGCCAGCAGTTTTCTACGGAATGAGCAGTTCTTC
TRBV28,NA,12,NA,TRBJ2-7,CASSLLAYEQYF,TGTGCCAGCAGTTTACTAGCTTACGAGCAGTACTTC